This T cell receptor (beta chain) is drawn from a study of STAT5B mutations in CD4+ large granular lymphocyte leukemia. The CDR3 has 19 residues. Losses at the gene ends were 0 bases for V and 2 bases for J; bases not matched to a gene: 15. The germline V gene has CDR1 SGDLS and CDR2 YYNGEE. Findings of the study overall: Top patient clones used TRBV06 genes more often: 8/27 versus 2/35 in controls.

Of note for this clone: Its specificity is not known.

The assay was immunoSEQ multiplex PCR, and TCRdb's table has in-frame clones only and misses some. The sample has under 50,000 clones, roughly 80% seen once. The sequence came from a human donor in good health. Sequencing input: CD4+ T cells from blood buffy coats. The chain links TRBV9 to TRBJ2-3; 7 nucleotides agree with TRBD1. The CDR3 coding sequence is TGTGCCAGCAGCGTAGCCATTAGTAACAGGGGAAACCCCACAGATACGCAGTATTTT. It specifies CASSVAISNRGNPTDTQYF.